The 16 T cell receptor beta chains in this list originate from one sample, sequenced in a study of Graves' ophthalmopathy and Graves' hyperthyroidism. RNA transcripts provided the template for amplifying TCR beta CDR3 regions. HTBI primers primed a first-round RT-PCR, and a second-round multiplex PCR followed. From the multiplex PCR reads, TCRdb called clonotypes with MiXCR, one entry per CDR3 protein. The table has roughly 610,000 distinct CDR3 sequences, around a fifth seen once. What was sequenced was peripheral blood. The receptors were sampled from a woman in her late teens or twenties with stable Graves' hyperthyroidism. Some clones in this sample may be carry-over from other donors' samples.

The chain employs TRBV20-1 and TRBJ1-2; 10 nucleotides match TRBD1. The CDR3 covers 18 residues. V gave up 2 bases and J gave up 3 bases; unmatched junction bases: 15. Germline loops: CDR1 DFQATT, CDR2 SNEGSKA (reference sequence). The CDR3 DNA follows: TGCAGTGCTAGACCCCCCCGGGGACAGGGGCTACAACACTATGGCTACACCTTC. It yields the protein CSARPPRGQGLQHYGYTF.

This clonotype showed up many times. The rearrangement links TRBV12-3 or TRBV12-4 to TRBJ1-2; D may be TRBD1 (5 bases). The V end lost 5 bases, the J end lost 6 bases, and 10 bases lay between the germline ends. The CDR3 totals 12 residues. DNA of the CDR3: TGTGCCAGCAGTCTCCTGACAGATGGCTACACCTTC. Its protein product is CASSLLTDGYTF.

The table lists this clonotype with many counts. The chain has TRBV6-1 and TRBJ2-2; TRBD1 agrees at 8 bases. The length of the CDR3 is 16 residues. The ends lost 8 bases at V and 2 bases at J; junction bases unmatched: 10. Germline V CDR1 and CDR2: MNHNS, SASEGT. Here the CDR3 reads CASRYVDRGNTGELFF. The CDR3 DNA reads TGTGCCAGCCGATATGTAGACAGGGGAAACACCGGGGAGCTGTTTTTT.

The sample holds many counts of this clonotype. The chain combines TRBV7-2 with TRBJ1-6; D might be TRBD1 (6 bases). CDR1 is SGHTA, CDR2 FQGNSA, per germline. This CDR3 is 15 amino acids long. The V end was cut by 5 bases, the J end by 7 bases, with 15 bases between. CDR3: CASSPLGARNSPLHF. The CDR3, as DNA: TGTGCCAGCAGCCCGCTGGGGGCCAGGAATTCACCCCTCCACTTT.

In its sample, this clonotype was seen many times. J is TRBJ2-7 and V is TRBV12-3 or TRBV12-4; 7 bases are shared with TRBD2. The CDR3 has 13 amino acids. V trimming: 1 base; J trimming: 9 bases; junction bases outside the gene matches: 6. CDR3 loop: CASSLGHLAVQYF. The CDR3 DNA sequence: TGTGCCAGCAGTTTAGGGCACCTAGCGGTGCAGTACTTC.

A few counts support this clonotype. The chain combines TRBV9 with TRBJ2-2; D is tentatively TRBD1 or TRBD2 (5 bases each). The CDR3 loop spans 14 amino acids. Germline assignment: CDR1 SGDLS and CDR2 YYNGEE. Trimming cost V 2 bases and J 7 bases, with 12 bases left between them. The CDR3 bases are TGTGCCAGCAGCGTCCGGGACCTTAGCGGGGAGCTGTTTTTT. It encodes CASSVRDLSGELFF.

This clonotype has at least ten counts. The chain is built from TRBV28 and TRBJ1-5, with D perhaps TRBD1 (6 bases). V was pared by 6 bases and J by 9 bases, with 21 bases between. Germline CDR1 and CDR2: MDHEN and SYDVKM. This CDR3 contains 15 residues. Written as DNA, the CDR3 is TGTGCCAGCAGAAGCCAACAGGGCCCTGGGCTGCCCCAGCATTTT. Protein: CASRSQQGPGLPQHF. Full variable domain (rest looked up from reference TRBV28 and TRBJ1-5): DVKVTQSSRYLVKRTGEKVFLECVQDMDHENMFWYRQDPGLGLRLIYFSYDVKMKEKGDIPEGYSVSREKKERFSLILESASTNQTSMYLCASRSQQGPGLPQHFGDGTRLSIL.

In this sample, this clonotype turned up many times. The chain has TRBV27 and TRBJ1-2, with D tentatively TRBD1 (6 bases). The CDR3 loop spans 14 amino acids. Per germline, CDR1 MNHEY and CDR2 SMNVEV (reference sequence). V was pared by 5 bases and J by 8 bases, with 18 bases between. The DNA for the CDR3 is TGTGCCAGCAGTCCAAGGGGGACCTTCGGAGGCTACACCTTC. It codes for CASSPRGTFGGYTF.

This clonotype was detected once. This chain links TRBV19 with TRBJ2-5, with 8 bases aligning to TRBD1. Germline V CDR1 and CDR2: LNHDA, SQIVND (reference sequence). V trimming: 5 bases; J trimming: 7 bases; junction bases outside the gene matches: 6. The CDR3 runs 13 residues. Here the CDR3 DNA reads TGTGCCAGTAGTGCCCAGGACAGGGCGACCCAGTACTTC. Translating gives CASSAQDRATQYF.

The gene calls are TRBV18 and TRBJ2-7; D may be TRBD2 (6 bases). Per germline, CDR1 KGHSH and CDR2 LQKENI. The CDR3 extends over 13 amino acids. Trimming shortened V by 3 bases and J by 7 bases, and 13 bases separated the two germline ends. The DNA of the CDR3 is TGTGCCAGCTCACCGGAGGGTTTGGGGGAGCAGTACTTC. As protein: CASSPEGLGEQYF.

This clonotype was detected many times. The rearrangement joins TRBV10-2 to TRBJ1-3; the D gene is possibly TRBD1 (6 bases). Germline loops: CDR1 WSHSY, CDR2 SAAADI. The CDR3 extends over 13 amino acids. V was trimmed by 8 bases and J by 2 bases, leaving 10 bases between them. The CDR3 DNA is TGCGCCAGCGGTGGGGACACTGGAAACACCATATATTTT. Its protein is CASGGDTGNTIYF.

This clonotype was detected ten times or more. J is TRBJ1-1 and V is TRBV7-2; D not resolved. Germline CDR1 reads SGHTA; CDR2 reads FQGNSA. The CDR3 spans 14 residues. V dropped 0 bases and J dropped 0 bases, with 5 bases sitting between them. The CDR3 region has the DNA TGTGCCAGCAGCTTAGCAGTGATGAACACTGAAGCTTTCTTT. Translation: CASSLAVMNTEAFF.

This clonotype was counted once. The chain combines TRBV6-2 or TRBV6-3 with TRBJ1-1; TRBD1 aligns across 7 bases. Germline loops: CDR1 MNHEY, CDR2 SVGEGT. The CDR3 length is 15 residues. Germline trimming cut 6 bases from V and 11 bases from J; bases unmatched to any gene: 18. The CDR3 protein is CASRTTGNKLLGAFF. CDR3 nucleotide sequence: TGTGCCAGCAGAACGACAGGGAACAAACTGCTTGGGGCTTTCTTT.

This clonotype was seen repeatedly, ten times or more. The rearrangement joins TRBV12-3 or TRBV12-4 to TRBJ1-5, with D unresolved. CDR3 length: 14 residues. V lost 6 bases and J 4 bases, leaving 13 bases between the germline ends. The CDR3 DNA is TGTGCCAGCAGACAGAGGGCTGAGAATCAGCCCCAGCATTTT. Translation: CASRQRAENQPQHF.

Remarks on this clonotype: It may be a read error: a sequence one base away is much more abundant. The chain employs TRBV11-2 and TRBJ2-5, with D hard to call. CDR1 is SGHAT and CDR2 is FQNNGV in the germline V gene. This CDR3 has 15 amino acids. The CDR3 DNA reads TGTGCCAGCATCTTACTCGAACGGTTGGAAGAGACCCAGTACTTC. It yields the protein CASILLERLEETQYF.

At least ten counts were recorded for this clonotype. This chain links TRBV27 with TRBJ2-7, with TRBD1 matching over 10 bases. Germline V CDR1 and CDR2: MNHEY, SMNVEV (reference sequence). V shed 7 bases, J shed 5 bases, and the junction held 2 bases outside the gene matches. The CDR3 runs 12 residues. The DNA of the CDR3 is TGTGCCAGCATCGGACAGGGGGACGAGCAGTACTTC. Translating gives CASIGQGDEQYF.